A selection of T cell receptor beta chains follows, all from one sample in a study of neurological immune-mediated disorders. TCRdb itself ran the 5' RACE reads through MiXCR, one entry per CDR3 protein. The table shows roughly 50,000 distinct CDR3 sequences, with about 13% occurring only once. The sequencing input was PBMCs. These receptor sequences come from an older woman with HTLV-1-associated myelopathy (HAM/TSP). CDR3s include the opening cysteine and the closing phenylalanine or tryptophan. D genes are given only for firm matches. Only some rows state a clone size, as once, few, many or a class for expanded clones.

V gene	D gene	J gene	clone size	CDR3 DNA	CDR3 protein
TRBV5-1	-	TRBJ1-1	many	TGCGCCAGCAGCTTGGGGGTGAGACAGTGGAGCACTGAAGCTTTCTTT	CASSLGVRQWSTEAFF
TRBV5-1	-	TRBJ2-5	many	TGCGCCAGCAGCCTGGGCCCAGAGACCCAGTACTTC	CASSLGPETQYF
TRBV5-5	-	TRBJ2-1	-	TGTGCCAGCAGCTCCAATACAACAGTATACAATGAGCAGTTCTTC	CASSSNTTVYNEQFF
TRBV6-5	-	TRBJ2-3	many	TGTGCCAGCAGTTACAGGGGGGGAGTATCAACAGATACGCAGTATTTT	CASSYRGGVSTDTQYF
TRBV5-1	-	TRBJ2-3	many	TGCGCCAGCAGCTCCTCCGGCACAGATACGCAGTATTTT	CASSSSGTDTQYF
TRBV29-1	TRBD2	TRBJ2-6	many	TGCAGCGTTACCGGGACTAGCTCGGGGGCCAACGTCCTGACTTTC	CSVTGTSSGANVLTF
TRBV7-2	TRBD2	TRBJ2-1	-	TGTGCCAGCAGCACGGGACTAGCGGGAAACAATGAGCCGTTCTTC	CASSTGLAGNNEPFF
TRBV5-1	-	TRBJ2-7	many	TGCGCCAGCAGCTTCGACCCCCCCGGAAGGAACGAGCAGTACTTC	CASSFDPPGRNEQYF
TRBV6-6	TRBD2	TRBJ2-3	many	TGTGCCAGCAGTTACCCTGCCGCGGCGTTAGCGGGAGGGTTGAGATCCACAGATACGCAGTATTTT	CASSYPAAALAGGLRSTDTQYF
TRBV15	TRBD1	TRBJ2-7	many	TGTGCCACCAGCAGAATCCGGGACAGTGTGCGCGAGCAGTACTTC	CATSRIRDSVREQYF
TRBV28	TRBD2	TRBJ2-6	many	TGTGCCAGCTCAACAGCGGGAGCGGCTGGGGCCAACGTCCTGACTTTC	CASSTAGAAGANVLTF
TRBV6-5	-	TRBJ1-6	many	TGTGCCACCTACAGGGATATATTTTCACCCCTCCACTTT	CATYRDIFSPLHF
TRBV5-1	TRBD1	TRBJ2-2	many	TGCGCCAGCAGACCGGACGGGACAGACACCGGGGAGCTGTTTTTT	CASRPDGTDTGELFF
TRBV11-2	-	TRBJ2-3	many	TGTGCCAGCAGCTTAGGCACAAAGGGAAATACGCAGTATTTT	CASSLGTKGNTQYF
TRBV29-1	-	TRBJ1-1	many	TGCAGCGTTGAAAACAGTGAAGCTTTCTTT	CSVENSEAFF
TRBV4-1	-	TRBJ2-1	many	TGCGCCAGCAGCCAAGTTAGACTAGTACGCTCCTACAATGAGCAGTTCTTC	CASSQVRLVRSYNEQFF
TRBV29-1	-	TRBJ1-2	-	TGCAGCGTTGAACTGGGGACTTACTATGGCTACACCTTC	CSVELGTYYGYTF
TRBV18	-	TRBJ2-7	many	TGTGCCAGCTCACCACCAATGGGCGGCGAGCAGTACTTC	CASSPPMGGEQYF
TRBV5-1	-	TRBJ2-1	many	TGCGCCAGCAGCCTGCAGACTGGCTCCTACAATGAGCAGTTCTTC	CASSLQTGSYNEQFF
TRBV10-3	-	TRBJ2-7	many	TGTGCCACTTCATCCGGGACGCTTGCCTACGAGCAGTACTTC	CATSSGTLAYEQYF
TRBV4-1	-	TRBJ2-1	few	TGCGCCAGCAGCCAAGAGGGGTACAATGAGCAGTTCTTC	CASSQEGYNEQFF
TRBV2	TRBD2	TRBJ2-1	many	TGTGCCAGCAGGAGGACTAGCGGGTACTACAATGAGCAGTTCTTC	CASRRTSGYYNEQFF
TRBV20-1	TRBD2	TRBJ2-3	many	TGCAGTGCTAAACTAGCGGGCTCGGCGGATACGCAGTATTTT	CSAKLAGSADTQYF
TRBV20-1	TRBD2	TRBJ2-7	many	TGCAGTGCTGCCCTAGCGGGGGCCTACGAGCAGTACTTC	CSAALAGAYEQYF
TRBV15	TRBD1	TRBJ2-1	many	TGTGCCACCAGCAGACCCGGACAGGGGCACTACAATGAGCAGTTCTTC	CATSRPGQGHYNEQFF
TRBV4-1	-	TRBJ2-1	many	TGCGCCAGCAGCCAAGTTAGCGAATACTCCTACAATGAGCAGTTCTTC	CASSQVSEYSYNEQFF
TRBV7-2	TRBD2	TRBJ2-7	many	TGTGCCAGCAGCTTAATCAGAACTAGCGCCTCCTACGAGCAGTACTTC	CASSLIRTSASYEQYF
TRBV28	TRBD2	TRBJ2-7	many	TGTGCCAGCAGTAACCGGGACAGGGCTTTTTTTGGACTAGCGGGAGGTTCCTACGAGCAGTACTTC	CASSNRDRAFFGLAGGSYEQYF
TRBV3-1	-	TRBJ2-3	many	TGTGCCAGCAGTCAAGTTGCGGATACGCAGTATTTT	CASSQVADTQYF
TRBV20-1	-	TRBJ2-3	many	TGCAGTGCTCTTGGCGACTACCCCACAGATACGCAGTATTTT	CSALGDYPTDTQYF
TRBV24-1	-	TRBJ2-1	many	TGTGCCACCAGGGAGACAGGTTCCTACAATGAGCAGTTCTTC	CATRETGSYNEQFF
TRBV5-5	-	TRBJ1-5	-	TGTGTCAGCAGCCAGGGGCTGGGCAATCAGCCCCAGAATTTT	CVSSQGLGNQPQNF
TRBV6-6	-	TRBJ1-1	many	TGTGCCAGCAGTTCACAGGGAGGAACTGAAGCTTTCTTT	CASSSQGGTEAFF
TRBV6-6	TRBD1	TRBJ2-1	-	TGTGCCAGCAGTACGGACAGGGGGGTAGAGGGAGTTAAGGATGAGCAGTTCTTC	CASSTDRGVEGVKDEQFF
TRBV11-2	-	TRBJ2-7	many	TGTGCCAGCAGCTTAAGTTGGGAGCAGTACTTC	CASSLSWEQYF
TRBV10-3	-	TRBJ2-7	many	TGTGCCATCAGTCGATACGGGGGTCAGGACTCCTACGAGCAGTACTTC	CAISRYGGQDSYEQYF
TRBV20-1	TRBD1	TRBJ2-1	many	TGCAGTGCTCAGGGACAGGGGTCTATCAATGAGCAGTTCTTC	CSAQGQGSINEQFF
TRBV5-1	-	TRBJ2-5	many	TGCGCCAGCAGCCCACAGAGGAGGGTCAGGGAGACCCAGTACTTC	CASSPQRRVRETQYF
TRBV7-2	-	TRBJ2-2	-	TGTGCCAGCAGCTTAAGGCAGAGGGGCACCGGGGAGCTGTTTTTT	CASSLRQRGTGELFF
TRBV20-1	-	TRBJ2-3	many	TGCAGTGCCCTCTCCGGGGAGAGAGATACGCAGTATTTT	CSALSGERDTQYF
TRBV5-1	-	TRBJ1-1	many	TGCGCCAGCAGCTTGTCAGCGAACACTGAAGCTTTCTTT	CASSLSANTEAFF
TRBV2	-	TRBJ2-1	many	TGTGCCAGCAGTGAAGCATGGAAAGCAGGGTGGGGGAATGAGCAGTTCTTC	CASSEAWKAGWGNEQFF
TRBV4-1	-	TRBJ2-1	many	TGCGCCAGCAGCCAAGAAAGGCGGGCTGAGCAGTTCTTC	CASSQERRAEQFF
TRBV6-1	TRBD1	TRBJ2-1	many	TGTGCCAGCAGTTCGGGACAGCGCAATGAGCAGTTCTTC	CASSSGQRNEQFF
TRBV25-1	TRBD2	TRBJ2-7	many	TGTGCCAGCAGTGAAAATACGGGGGGTGAGCAGTACTTC	CASSENTGGEQYF
TRBV3-1	TRBD2	TRBJ2-1	many	TGTGCCAGCAGCCATGGACAACTAGCGGGAGGGGACAATGAGCAGTTCTTC	CASSHGQLAGGDNEQFF
TRBV5-1	TRBD1	TRBJ2-7	many	TGCGCCAGCAGCTTGGTCGGGGACAGGGTTTCCGAGCAGTACTTC	CASSLVGDRVSEQYF
TRBV28	TRBD2	TRBJ2-7	many	TGTGCCAGCTGGTCCGGGACTAGTTCATACGAGCAGTACTTC	CASWSGTSSYEQYF
TRBV7-9	-	TRBJ1-1	many	TGTGCCAGCACCATGAGGACCGGGAACACTGAAGCTTTCTTT	CASTMRTGNTEAFF
TRBV6-6	TRBD1	TRBJ1-2	few	TGTGCCAGCCGAACCGGGACAGGGGTGGGGTATGGCTACACCTTC	CASRTGTGVGYGYTF